The 13 T cell receptor beta chains below all came from one sample that was sequenced in a study of T cell clonality in common variable immunodeficiency. Which antigens these TCRs recognize remains unknown. TCRdb's copy holds only in-frame clones and misses some; the assay was immunoSEQ multiplex PCR. There are 28,000 or so clones in the sample, none observed a single time. Study observations and caveats: In common variable immunodeficiency, TCR beta chains reportedly carried fewer deletions and N-nucleotide insertions.

Sequencing was carried out using peripheral blood mononuclear cells. The receptors shown here come from a human donor with common variable immunodeficiency.

This clone was found many times. The sequenced fragment ends 3 residues before the CDR3 boundary, so the rest is inferred from the germline J gene. The chain uses TRBV2 and TRBJ2-6; no reliable D call. Germline V gene sequence: CDR1 SNHLY, CDR2 FYNNEI. V lost 3 bases and J 2 bases, leaving 5 bases between the germline ends. This CDR3 has 14 residues. The CDR3: CASSEVAGANVLTF. The DNA read from the CDR3 is TGTGCCAGCAGTGAGGTAGCTGGGGCCAACGTC.

The sample holds many counts of this clone. The read stops 3 residues short of the end of the CDR3; the missing end is completed from the germline J gene. Distinct nucleotide sequences in the sample also encode this CDR3. The genes are TRBV7-9 and TRBJ1-2; no clear D. V lost 0 bases and J lost 5, with 13 bases in between. The CDR3 extends over 15 amino acids. Germline V CDR1 and CDR2: SEHNR, FQNEAQ (reference sequence). CDR3 region: CASSLATAAPYGYTF. The CDR3 DNA, read in part, is TGTGCCAGCAGCTTAGCTACTGCGGCACCTTATGGC.

This clone was seen ten or more times. The CDR3 end lies 3 residues beyond the end of the read and is filled in from the germline J gene. This chain connects TRBV18 to TRBJ1-6; no firm D call. The length of the CDR3 is 13 residues. Germline CDR1 KGHSH, CDR2 LQKENI. The germline V and J ends were trimmed by 6 bases and 9 bases, with 12 bases remaining between them. The CDR3 loop is CASSVGVGSPLHF. The sequenced part of the CDR3 DNA is TGTGCCAGCTCGGTCGGGGTAGGTTCACCC.

This clone has at least ten counts. Sequencing ends 3 residues short of the CDR3 end; the germline J gene provides the rest. The V call is TRBV5-4, the J call TRBJ2-1; D perhaps matches TRBD1 (5 bases). V lost 3 bases, J lost 7 bases, and 8 bases lay in between. This CDR3 has 12 amino acids. Germline V gene sequence: CDR1 SGHNT, CDR2 YYREEE (reference sequence). CDR3 region: CASSYGANEQFF. The sequenced part of the CDR3 DNA is TGTGCCAGCAGCTATGGGGCTAATGAG.

This clone was seen a handful of times. The read terminates 3 residues ahead of where the CDR3 ends, so the germline J gene completes it. The chain combines TRBV20-1 with TRBJ2-1; 8 bases agree with TRBD2. V trimming: 6 bases; J trimming: 3 bases; junction bases outside the gene matches: 4. The CDR3 runs 13 residues. Germline V gene lookup returns CDR1 DFQATT and CDR2 SNEGSKA (reference sequence). The sequenced CDR3 bases are TGCAGTGCCGGGGGGGCCGGCTACAATGAG. Protein sequence: CSAGGAGYNE. The full CDR3 sequence reads CSAGGAGYNEQFF.

This clone was detected ten times or more. The CDR3 goes on 3 residues after the read ends, and that part is filled in from the germline J gene. The chain has TRBV19 and TRBJ2-5; D call uncertain. CDR1 and CDR2 (germline): LNHDA, SQIVND (reference sequence). This CDR3 has 13 residues. Between the trimmed V and J ends, which lost 4 bases and 1 base, there was a span of 7 bases. The CDR3 bases that were read are TGTGCCAGTAGTACAGGAAGCCAAGAGACC. As protein: CASSTGSQET. The entire CDR3 reads CASSTGSQETQYF.

The sample holds many counts of this clone. The read gets to within 3 residues of the CDR3 end, and the germline J gene fills in the rest. J is TRBJ2-1 and V is TRBV5-1; D is possibly TRBD1 (5 bases). V was trimmed by 3 bases and J by 6 bases, leaving 13 bases between them. The CDR3 has 14 residues. Looked up from germline, CDR1 is SGHRS and CDR2 is YFSETQ. CDR3 in amino acids: CASSSDRPINEQFF. The DNA read from the CDR3 is TGCGCCAGCAGCTCCGACAGACCAATCAATGAG.

As concerns this clone: Read coverage stops 3 residues before the CDR3 terminus; the germline J gene supplies the remainder. The rearrangement joins TRBV2 to TRBJ2-5; 11 bases fit TRBD2. The CDR3 contains 17 residues. Germline assignment: CDR1 SNHLY and CDR2 FYNNEI. Unmatched junction bases numbered 8, after V lost 5 bases and J lost 0 bases. The CDR3 loop reads CASSRRWTSGYQETQYF. Incomplete CDR3 DNA: TGTGCCAGCAGTCGTCGGTGGACTAGCGGGTACCAAGAGACC.

In its sample, this clone was seen many times. The CDR3 is cut off 3 residues early in the read; its end comes from the germline J gene. The chain uses TRBV19 and TRBJ1-2; possibly TRBD1 for D (6 bases). The ends were cut back, 6 bases at V and 4 bases at J, with 12 bases in the middle. The length of the CDR3 is 13 residues. In germline, CDR1 is LNHDA, CDR2 SQIVND (reference sequence). CDR3 DNA, as far as it was read: TGTGCCAGTAGCCAGGACAGAAGCTATGGC. Its protein is CASSQDRSYG. The whole CDR3 protein reads CASSQDRSYGYTF.

In this sample, this clone turned up a few times. The read halts 3 residues ahead of the CDR3 end, with the missing end drawn from the germline J gene. The V and J genes are TRBV18 and TRBJ2-7, with a tentative D call TRBD1 (5 bases). The CDR3 extends over 13 amino acids. CDR1 is KGHSH, CDR2 LQKENI, per germline. Here the CDR3 reads CVITPNGAYEQYF. The sequenced CDR3 bases are TGTGTCATCACACCAAATGGGGCATACGAG.

This clone was found a few times. Sequencing ends 3 residues short of the CDR3 end; the germline J gene provides the rest. J is TRBJ1-1 and V is TRBV23-1, with D hard to call. TRBV23-1 falls under the ORF class, with uncertain function. V gave up 6 bases and J gave up 2 bases, with 19 bases separating them. The CDR3 has 16 residues. This chain's CDR3 is CASSPPRGQSNTEAFF. The part of the CDR3 DNA that was read is TGCGCCAGCAGCCCTCCTCGAGGGCAGTCAAACACTGAA.

This clone was picked up a small number of times. The sequenced fragment ends 3 residues before the CDR3 boundary, so the rest is inferred from the germline J gene. The chain employs TRBV29-1 and TRBJ2-5; no reliable D call. This CDR3 has 11 amino acids. CDR1 and CDR2 from the germline V gene are SQVTM and ANQGSEA. Trimming took off 6 bases at V and 4 bases at J, with 9 bases between the two ends. The covered CDR3 bases are TGCAGCGTCCCTTCCGGAGAGACC. As protein: CSVPSGET. The whole CDR3 sequence reads CSVPSGETQYF.

This clone came up many times. The read finishes 3 residues shy of the CDR3 end, and the germline J gene is used to complete it. The sample has other DNA sequences that encode this CDR3 too. The chain is built from TRBV19 and TRBJ2-7; 10 bases are a match to TRBD2. The CDR3 is 16 residues long. Trimming took 2 bases from V and 1 from J; bases not matched to a gene: 5. Germline V gene data show CDR1 as LNHDA and CDR2 as SQIVND (reference sequence). CDR3 loop: CASSIKSGRASYEQYF. Partial CDR3 DNA: TGTGCCAGTAGTATAAAAAGCGGGAGGGCTTCCTACGAG.